The 14 T cell receptor beta chains below all came from one sample that was sequenced in a study of T cell responses to AZD1222 COVID-19 vaccine. The repertoire was sequenced with immunoSEQ multiplex PCR; TCRdb's copy has only in-frame clones and lacks some. The sample lists under 150,000 clones, around 90% occurring once. Material: peripheral blood, obtained on day 0 of AZD1222 vaccination. All receptors come from an adult in good health.

This CDR3 is CASSSREGSACQETQYF. The CDR3 DNA is TGTGCCAGCAGCTCAAGGGAGGGGTCAGCCTGCCAAGAGACCCAGTACTTC. The chain links TRBV5-7 to TRBJ2-5; 7 bases are a match to TRBD2. TRBV5-7 is recorded as an ORF, its role being uncertain. CDR3 length: 17 residues. V lost 3 bases to trimming and J lost 1 base; unmatched junction nucleotides: 12.

In DNA, the CDR3 is TGCAGCGCGAACCTGGGCCGGGGCACTGAAGCTTTCTTT. Translated, it gives CSANLGRGTEAFF. The chain employs TRBV29-1 and TRBJ1-1; D is unresolved. Deletions cut 7 bases from V and 4 bases from J, with 16 bases between. CDR1 and CDR2 from the germline V gene are SQVTM and ANQGSEA. The CDR3 covers 13 residues.

J is TRBJ1-5 and V is TRBV24-1, with 8 nucleotides matching TRBD1. Per the germline V gene, CDR1 is KGHDR and CDR2 is SFDVKD. CDR3 length: 17 amino acids. The ends lost 0 bases at V and 9 bases at J; junction bases unmatched: 12. CDR3 in DNA: TGTGCCACCAGTGATTTGATGACAGGGGTTCTCTCATGGCCCCAGCATTTT. Its protein is CATSDLMTGVLSWPQHF.

The J gene is TRBJ1-5, the V gene TRBV6-5, with D possibly being TRBD1 (6 bases). V lost 8 bases to trimming and J lost 3 bases, with 17 bases between them. CDR3 length: 15 amino acids. Germline CDR1 reads MNHEY; CDR2 reads SVGAGI. CDR3 protein: CASGRNRDPNQPQHF. The CDR3, as DNA: TGTGCCAGCGGGAGGAACAGGGACCCCAATCAGCCCCAGCATTTT.

V is TRBV11-2 and J is TRBJ2-7, with TRBD2 identical over 9 bases. V dropped 4 bases and J dropped 2; count of bases not matched to a gene: 6. Per the germline V gene, CDR1 is SGHAT and CDR2 is FQNNGV. The CDR3 length is 15 residues. The CDR3 DNA reads as TGTGCCAGCAGCTCAACTAGCGGGCCCACCTACGAGCAGTACTTC. Amino acid sequence: CASSSTSGPTYEQYF.

CDR3: CASSRGQGAAGNTIYF. The DNA of the CDR3 is TGCGCCAGCAGCCGGGGACAGGGGGCCGCTGGAAACACCATATATTTT. The chain joins TRBV5-1 to TRBJ1-3, with 12 bases lining up with TRBD1. V was pared by 4 bases and J by 2 bases, with 4 bases of the junction left unmatched. From germline, CDR1 is SGHRS and CDR2 YFSETQ. The CDR3 extends over 16 amino acids.

The genes are TRBV7-6 and TRBJ2-7; no definite D call. Trimming pared 5 bases from V and 4 bases from J, leaving 12 bases between. This CDR3 contains 13 residues. CDR1 and CDR2 (germline): SGHVS, FNYEAQ. CDR3 region: CASSPPLGYEQYF. The CDR3 coding sequence is TGTGCCAGCAGCCCCCCCCTGGGTTACGAGCAGTACTTC.

The V and J genes are TRBV19 and TRBJ1-2, with 8 bases aligning to TRBD1. CDR3 length: 12 residues. V was clipped by 9 bases and J by 4 bases; unmatched bases: 4. CDR1 LNHDA and CDR2 SQIVND come from the germline V gene (reference sequence). The CDR3 is CASGTGFYGYTF. CDR3 sequence (DNA): TGTGCCAGCGGGACAGGCTTCTATGGCTACACCTTC.

The chain uses TRBV15 and TRBJ1-1; D unresolved. V was cut by 4 bases and J by 6 bases, with 9 bases left in between. Germline V CDR1 and CDR2: LNHNV, YYDKDF (reference sequence). The CDR3 is 12 amino acids. CDR3 in DNA: TGTGCCACCAGCAACGACGGACCTGAAGCTTTCTTT. Its protein is CATSNDGPEAFF.

V gene TRBV12-3 or TRBV12-4 combines with J gene TRBJ1-5, with D hard to call. This CDR3 spans 13 amino acids. Trimming took 3 bases from V and 5 from J, leaving 8 bases between them. The CDR3 DNA reads TGTGCCAGCAGTTTGTCCTCCCATCAGCCCCAGCATTTT. This translates into CASSLSSHQPQHF.

The CDR3 DNA reads TGTGCCAGCAGCTTATACGGGACTACTTACAATGAGCAGTTCTTC. It translates to CASSLYGTTYNEQFF. The gene calls are TRBV7-3 and TRBJ2-1; 7 bases line up with TRBD2. The V gene end was trimmed by 2 bases and the J gene end by 4 bases; junction bases not matched to a gene: 5. Per the germline V gene, CDR1 is SGHTA and CDR2 is FQGTGA. This CDR3 is built from 15 residues.

This clone was seen a single time. V and J are TRBV5-1 and TRBJ1-1; D unresolved. In germline, CDR1 is SGHRS, CDR2 YFSETQ. CDR3 length: 15 amino acids. With 0 bases removed from V and 5 bases from J, the gap between germline ends came to 14 bases. CDR3 DNA sequence: TGCGCCAGCAGCTTGGAGAAGGGAGTATGGACTGAAGCTTTCTTT. Encoded protein: CASSLEKGVWTEAFF.

In its sample, this clone was seen once. The chain has TRBV15 and TRBJ2-1, with 9 bases aligning to TRBD2. The germline gives CDR1 LNHNV, CDR2 YYDKDF (reference sequence). Trimming removed 0 bases from V and 4 bases from J; junction bases left unmatched: 10. This CDR3 spans 18 amino acids. The CDR3 sequence is CATSRDGLASNLYNEQFF. The CDR3 coding sequence is TGTGCCACCAGCAGAGACGGACTAGCGAGTAACCTTTACAATGAGCAGTTCTTC.

This clone was observed once. The chain recombines TRBV6-5 with TRBJ2-1; D unresolved. V gave up 2 bases and J gave up 4 bases, with 6 bases separating them. The germline gives CDR1 MNHEY, CDR2 SVGAGI. This CDR3 is built from 13 residues. The CDR3 sequence: CASSYPRYNEQFF. The CDR3 nucleotides are TGTGCCAGCAGTTACCCTAGGTACAATGAGCAGTTCTTC.